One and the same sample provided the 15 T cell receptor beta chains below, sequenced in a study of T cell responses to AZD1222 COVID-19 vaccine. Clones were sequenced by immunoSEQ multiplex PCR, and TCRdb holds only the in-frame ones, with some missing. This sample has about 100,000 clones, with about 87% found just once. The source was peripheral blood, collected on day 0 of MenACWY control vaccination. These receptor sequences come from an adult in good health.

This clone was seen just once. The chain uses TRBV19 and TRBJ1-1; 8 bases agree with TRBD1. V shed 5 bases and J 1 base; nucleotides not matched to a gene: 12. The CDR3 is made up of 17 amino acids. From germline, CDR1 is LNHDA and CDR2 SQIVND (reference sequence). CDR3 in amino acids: CASSSPDRGQGNTEAFF. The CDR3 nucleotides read TGTGCCAGTAGTTCACCAGACAGGGGCCAGGGGAACACTGAAGCTTTCTTT.

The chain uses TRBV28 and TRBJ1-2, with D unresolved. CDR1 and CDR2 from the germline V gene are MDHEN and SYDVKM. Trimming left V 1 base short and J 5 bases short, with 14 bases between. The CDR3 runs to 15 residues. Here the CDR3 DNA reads TGTGCCAGCAGTTTATTCCGGGTCCGCGGATATGGCTACACCTTC. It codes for CASSLFRVRGYGYTF.

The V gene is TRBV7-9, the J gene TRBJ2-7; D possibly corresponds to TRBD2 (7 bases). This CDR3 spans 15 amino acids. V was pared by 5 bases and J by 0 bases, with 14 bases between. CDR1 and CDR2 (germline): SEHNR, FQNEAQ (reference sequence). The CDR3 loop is CASSPRGGSSYEQYF. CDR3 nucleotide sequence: TGTGCCAGCAGCCCGAGGGGGGGGAGCTCCTACGAGCAGTACTTC.

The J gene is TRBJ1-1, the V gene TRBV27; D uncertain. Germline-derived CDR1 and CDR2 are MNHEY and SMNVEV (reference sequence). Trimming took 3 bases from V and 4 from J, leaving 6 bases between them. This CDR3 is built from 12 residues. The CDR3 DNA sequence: TGTGCCAGCAGTTTTGTAGGCACTGAAGCTTTCTTT. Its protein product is CASSFVGTEAFF.

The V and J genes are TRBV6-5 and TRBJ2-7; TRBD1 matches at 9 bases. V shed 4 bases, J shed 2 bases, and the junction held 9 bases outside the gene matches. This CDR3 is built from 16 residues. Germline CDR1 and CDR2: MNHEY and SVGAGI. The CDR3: CASSSGPGQGTYEQYF. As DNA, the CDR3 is TGTGCCAGCAGTTCCGGACCGGGACAGGGCACCTACGAGCAGTACTTC.

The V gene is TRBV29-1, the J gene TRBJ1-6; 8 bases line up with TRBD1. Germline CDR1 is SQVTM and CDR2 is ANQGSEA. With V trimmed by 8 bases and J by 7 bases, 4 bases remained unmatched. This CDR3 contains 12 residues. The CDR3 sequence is CSIRQGNSPLHF. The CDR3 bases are TGCAGCATCCGACAGGGGAATTCACCCCTCCACTTT.

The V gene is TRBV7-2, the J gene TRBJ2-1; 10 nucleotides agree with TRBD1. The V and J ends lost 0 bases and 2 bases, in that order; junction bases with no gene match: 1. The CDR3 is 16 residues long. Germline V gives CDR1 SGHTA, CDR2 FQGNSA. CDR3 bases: TGTGCCAGCAGCTTAGCCGGGACAGGGGCCTACAATGAGCAGTTCTTC. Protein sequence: CASSLAGTGAYNEQFF.

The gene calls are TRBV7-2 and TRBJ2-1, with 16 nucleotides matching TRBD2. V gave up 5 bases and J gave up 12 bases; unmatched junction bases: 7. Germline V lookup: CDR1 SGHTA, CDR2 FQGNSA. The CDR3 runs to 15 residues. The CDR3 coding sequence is TGTGCCAGCAGCCCAGGGACTAGCGGGAGGGCCTGGCAGTTCTTC. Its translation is CASSPGTSGRAWQFF.

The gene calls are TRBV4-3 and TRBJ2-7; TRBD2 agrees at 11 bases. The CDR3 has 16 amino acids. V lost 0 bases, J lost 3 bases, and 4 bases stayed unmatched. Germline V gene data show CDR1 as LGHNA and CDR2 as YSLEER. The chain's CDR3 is CASSQERGLAVYEQYF. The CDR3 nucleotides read TGCGCCAGCAGCCAAGAAAGGGGACTAGCGGTCTACGAGCAGTACTTC.

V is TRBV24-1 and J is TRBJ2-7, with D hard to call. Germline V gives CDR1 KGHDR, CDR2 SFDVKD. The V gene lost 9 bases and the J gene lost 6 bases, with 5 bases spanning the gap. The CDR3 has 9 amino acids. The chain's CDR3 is CATGPEQYF. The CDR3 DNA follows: TGTGCCACCGGGCCCGAGCAGTACTTC.

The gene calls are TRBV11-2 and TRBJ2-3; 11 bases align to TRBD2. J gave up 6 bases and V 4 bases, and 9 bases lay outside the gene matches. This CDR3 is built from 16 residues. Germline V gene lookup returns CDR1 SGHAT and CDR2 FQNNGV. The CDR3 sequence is CASSSAGLAAGDTQYF. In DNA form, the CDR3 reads TGTGCCAGCAGCTCGGCGGGACTAGCGGCCGGGGATACGCAGTATTTT.

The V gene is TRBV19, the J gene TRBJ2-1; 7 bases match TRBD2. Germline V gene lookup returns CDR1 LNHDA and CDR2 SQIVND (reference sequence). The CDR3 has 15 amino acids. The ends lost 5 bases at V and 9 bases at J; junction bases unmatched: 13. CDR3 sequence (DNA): TGTGCCAGTAGTCCGGGTTTAGCGGGTTACGGTGAGCAGTTCTTC. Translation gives CASSPGLAGYGEQFF.

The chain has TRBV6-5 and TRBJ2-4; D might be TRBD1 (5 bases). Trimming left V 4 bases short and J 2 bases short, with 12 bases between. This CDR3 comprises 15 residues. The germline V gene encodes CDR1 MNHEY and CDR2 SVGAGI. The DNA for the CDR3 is TGTGCCAGCAGTTTTTCAGGGTTGTCCAAAAACATTCAGTACTTC. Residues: CASSFSGLSKNIQYF.

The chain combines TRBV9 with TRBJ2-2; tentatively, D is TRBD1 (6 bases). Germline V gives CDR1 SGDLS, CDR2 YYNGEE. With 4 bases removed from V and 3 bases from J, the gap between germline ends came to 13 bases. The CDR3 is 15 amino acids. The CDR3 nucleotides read TGTGCCAGCAGCTCCCGGGACATATACACCGGGGAGCTGTTTTTT. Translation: CASSSRDIYTGELFF.

The DNA for the CDR3 is TGTGCCAGCAGCCCCTCTTGGGGCGGGGGAAGCTACGAGCAGTACTTC. The encoded protein is CASSPSWGGGSYEQYF. This sequence joins TRBV4-2 and TRBJ2-7, with 7 nucleotides matching TRBD2. With 4 bases clipped from V and 3 bases from J, the junction kept 12 bases outside the gene matches. Germline V gene lookup returns CDR1 LGHNA and CDR2 YNFKEQ. The CDR3 sequence is 16 residues long.